The 4 T cell receptor beta chains reported below all come from one sample, sequenced in a study of blood T cell repertoires in COVID-19. Only in-frame clones appear in the TCRdb table, and some are missing; sequencing was by immunoSEQ multiplex PCR. Of about 250,000 clones in the sample, roughly nine tenths are singletons; the top ten hold 4% to 5%. The sequenced sample consisted of peripheral blood. These receptors were taken from a woman aged 40 to 50 who had recovered from COVID-19.

This sequence joins TRBV5-1 and TRBJ2-3; 9 bases match TRBD1. Germline CDR1 reads SGHRS; CDR2 reads YFSETQ. This CDR3 region has 14 residues. Germline trimming cut 4 bases from V and 3 bases from J; bases unmatched to any gene: 3. DNA of the CDR3: TGCGCCAGCAGCAGGGACAGGGCGACAGATACGCAGTATTTT. Translating gives CASSRDRATDTQYF.

On this clone: In the same sample, other DNA sequences code for this CDR3. CDR3 sequence: CASSAGLAGGQETQYF. The CDR3 coding sequence is TGTGCCAGCAGTGCAGGACTAGCGGGAGGACAAGAGACCCAGTACTTC. The chain uses TRBV2 and TRBJ2-5, with 14 bases matching TRBD2. The CDR3 loop spans 16 amino acids. With 4 bases clipped from V and 2 bases from J, the junction kept 3 bases outside the gene matches. The germline gives CDR1 SNHLY, CDR2 FYNNEI.

V usage is TRBV28 and J usage is TRBJ1-2, with D hard to call. The CDR3 has 13 residues. V was pared by 5 bases and J by 4 bases, with 11 bases between. Germline V gives CDR1 MDHEN, CDR2 SYDVKM. The CDR3 DNA reads TGTGCCAGCAGTCCTAGCGGTGGCTATGGCTACACCTTC. Encoded protein: CASSPSGGYGYTF.

V usage is TRBV19 and J usage is TRBJ1-2; no clear D. The V gene lost 8 bases and the J gene lost 2 bases, with 9 bases spanning the gap. Looked up from germline, CDR1 is LNHDA and CDR2 is SQIVND (reference sequence). CDR3 length equals 12 residues. CDR3: CASRRVNYGYTF. CDR3 sequence (DNA): TGTGCCAGTCGCCGGGTGAACTATGGCTACACCTTC.